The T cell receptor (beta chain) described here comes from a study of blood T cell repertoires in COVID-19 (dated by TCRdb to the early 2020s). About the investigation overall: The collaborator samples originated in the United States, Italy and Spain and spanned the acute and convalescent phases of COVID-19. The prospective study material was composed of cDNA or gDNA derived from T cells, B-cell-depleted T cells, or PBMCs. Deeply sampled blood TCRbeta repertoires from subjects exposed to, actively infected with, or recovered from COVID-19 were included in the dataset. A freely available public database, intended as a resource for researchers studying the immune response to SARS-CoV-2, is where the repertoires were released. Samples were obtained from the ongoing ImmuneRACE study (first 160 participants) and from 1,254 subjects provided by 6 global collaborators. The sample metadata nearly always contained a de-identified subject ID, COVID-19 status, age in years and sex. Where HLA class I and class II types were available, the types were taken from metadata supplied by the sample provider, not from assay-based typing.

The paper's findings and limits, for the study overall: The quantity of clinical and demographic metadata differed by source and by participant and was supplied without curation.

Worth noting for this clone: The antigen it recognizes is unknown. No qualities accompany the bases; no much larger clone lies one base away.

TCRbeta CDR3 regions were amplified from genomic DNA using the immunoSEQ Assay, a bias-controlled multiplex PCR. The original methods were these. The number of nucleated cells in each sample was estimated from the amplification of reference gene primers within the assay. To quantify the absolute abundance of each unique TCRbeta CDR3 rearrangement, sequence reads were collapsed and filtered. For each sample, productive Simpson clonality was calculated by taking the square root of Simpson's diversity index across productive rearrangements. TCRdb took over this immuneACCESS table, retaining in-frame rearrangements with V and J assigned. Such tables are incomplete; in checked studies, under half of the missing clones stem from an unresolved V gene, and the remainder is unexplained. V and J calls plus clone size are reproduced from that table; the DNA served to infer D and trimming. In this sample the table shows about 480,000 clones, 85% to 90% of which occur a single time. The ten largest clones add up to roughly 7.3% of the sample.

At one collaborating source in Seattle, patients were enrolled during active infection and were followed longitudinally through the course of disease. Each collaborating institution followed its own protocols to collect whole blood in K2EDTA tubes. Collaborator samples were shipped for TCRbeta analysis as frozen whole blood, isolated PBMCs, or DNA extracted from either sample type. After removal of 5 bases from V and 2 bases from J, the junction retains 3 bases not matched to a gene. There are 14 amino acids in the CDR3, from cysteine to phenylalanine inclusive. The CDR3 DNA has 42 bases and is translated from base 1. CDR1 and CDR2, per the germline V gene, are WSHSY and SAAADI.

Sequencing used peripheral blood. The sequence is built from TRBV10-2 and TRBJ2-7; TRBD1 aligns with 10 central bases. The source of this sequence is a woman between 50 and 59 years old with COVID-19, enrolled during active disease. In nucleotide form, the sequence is TGCGCCAGCAGTACCGGGACAGGGGCCTACGAGCAGTACTTC. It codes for CASSTGTGAYEQYF.